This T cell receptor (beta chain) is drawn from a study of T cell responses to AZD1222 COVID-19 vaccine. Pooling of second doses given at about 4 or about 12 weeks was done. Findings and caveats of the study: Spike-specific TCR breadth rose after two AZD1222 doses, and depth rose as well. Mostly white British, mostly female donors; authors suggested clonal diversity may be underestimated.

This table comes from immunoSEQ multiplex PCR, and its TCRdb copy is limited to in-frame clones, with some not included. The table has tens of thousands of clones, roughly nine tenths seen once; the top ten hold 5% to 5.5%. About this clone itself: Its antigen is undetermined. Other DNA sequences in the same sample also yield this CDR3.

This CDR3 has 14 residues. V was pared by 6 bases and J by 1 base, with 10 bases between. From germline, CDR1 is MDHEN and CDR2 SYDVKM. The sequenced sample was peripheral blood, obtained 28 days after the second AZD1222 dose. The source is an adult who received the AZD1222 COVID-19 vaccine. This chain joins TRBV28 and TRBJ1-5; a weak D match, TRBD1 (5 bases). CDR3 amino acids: CASSPGGSNQPQHF. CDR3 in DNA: TGTGCCAGCAGCCCCGGGGGAAGCAATCAGCCCCAGCATTTT.